This T cell receptor (beta chain) was found in a study of cytomegalovirus exposure and HLA in healthy donors. Overall study findings and caveats: Later analysis showed most CMV-associated TCR beta chains appearing HLA-restricted.

This clone was recorded once. What it binds is unknown. PCR involved 60 Vbeta and 13 Jbeta primers. The data were produced by immunoSEQ multiplex PCR, yet TCRdb's version contains in-frame clones alone and is incomplete. The sample contains roughly 120,000 clones, around 83% of which appear only once. J was trimmed by 8 bases and V by 1 base; bases with no gene match: 3. The CDR3 has 16 residues. Germline CDR1 and CDR2: LGHNA and YNFKEQ. The source is a woman aged 55-70 years in good health and CMV-seropositive. Material for sequencing was PBMCs. V and J are TRBV4-2 and TRBJ2-3, with 16 nucleotides matching TRBD2. The DNA of the CDR3 is TGTGCCAGCAGCCAAGGGGGACTAGCGGGAGGGAGTACGCAGTATTTT. Translated: CASSQGGLAGGSTQYF.